A selection of T cell receptor beta chains follows, all from one sample in a study of sequential checkpoint blockade in melanoma. Profiled with immunoSEQ multiplex PCR; TCRdb holds only in-frame clones, not every one. The sample holds thousands of clones, 20% to 25% seen once. Sample: tumor tissue (inferred from file names), taken from a patient given nivolumab and ipilimumab in sequence. All receptors derive from a human donor with melanoma. Both conserved end residues are part of each CDR3. A D gene is named only where the DNA matches it firmly. Some rows mark clone size as missing; the rest say once, few, many or name a class of expanded clone.

j_gene | abundance | d_gene | v_gene | CDR3aa | CDR3nt
TRBJ2-7 | . | . | TRBV6-8 | CASREQSITYEQYF | TGTGCCAGCAGGGAACAGAGTATTACCTACGAGCAGTACTTC
TRBJ1-5 | . | . | TRBV10-2 | CASRMTGDNQPQHF | TGCGCCAGCAGAATGACGGGTGACAATCAGCCCCAGCATTTT
TRBJ1-5 | . | . | TRBV9 | CASSEVGSNQPQHF | TGTGCCAGCAGTGAGGTGGGCAGCAATCAGCCCCAGCATTTT
TRBJ2-7 | few | . | TRBV11-3 | CASSVVSTSSYEQYF | TGTGCCAGCAGCGTCGTATCCACCAGCTCCTACGAGCAGTACTTC
TRBJ2-3 | . | . | TRBV19 | CASTGGYTDTQYF | TGTGCCAGTACGGGTGGCTACACAGATACGCAGTATTTT
TRBJ2-7 | . | TRBD2 | TRBV28 | CASSLWLAGGGEQYF | TGTGCCAGCAGTTTATGGCTAGCGGGCGGAGGGGAGCAGTACTTC
TRBJ1-5 | medium-sized | . | TRBV15 | CATSRWGGTKRNQPQHF | TGTGCCACCAGCAGATGGGGAGGGACAAAACGCAATCAGCCCCAGCATTTT
TRBJ2-3 | . | TRBD2 | TRBV10-2 | CASSASAGGLDTQYF | TGCGCCAGCAGTGCCTCAGCGGGGGGGCTTGATACGCAGTATTTT
TRBJ2-7 | once | TRBD1 | TRBV18 | CASSPQDRGSYEQYF | TGTGCCAGCTCACCACAGGACAGGGGCTCCTACGAGCAGTACTTC
TRBJ2-3 | medium-sized | . | TRBV11-3 | CASSLGSPRTDTQYF | TGTGCCAGCAGCTTGGGGAGCCCCCGCACAGATACGCAGTATTTT
TRBJ2-2 | . | . | TRBV4-1 | CASSGAGWNTGELFF | TGCGCCAGCAGCGGGGCGGGGTGGAACACCGGGGAGCTGTTTTTT
TRBJ2-1 | many | TRBD2 | TRBV9 | CASSGGTSGSSYNEQFF | TGTGCCAGCAGCGGAGGGACTAGCGGAAGCTCCTACAATGAGCAGTTCTTC
TRBJ2-3 | many | TRBD1 | TRBV9 | CASSFRGQGAGDTQYF | TGTGCCAGCAGCTTCCGGGGACAGGGGGCTGGAGATACGCAGTATTTT
TRBJ1-3 | medium-sized | TRBD1 | TRBV6-8 | CASSEGQLRFSGNTIYF | TGTGCCAGCAGTGAGGGACAGCTGAGATTTTCAGGAAACACCATATATTTT
TRBJ1-6 | . | . | TRBV28 | CASSALSYNSPLHF | TGTGCCAGCAGTGCCTTGTCATATAATTCACCCCTCCACTTT
TRBJ1-4 | many | . | TRBV6-8 | CASSYGQGFEKLFF | TGTGCCAGCAGTTACGGGCAGGGGTTCGAAAAACTGTTTTTT
TRBJ1-1 | . | . | TRBV6-8 | CASTLGLMNTEAFF | TGTGCCAGCACCCTGGGATTGATGAACACTGAAGCTTTCTTT
TRBJ2-2 | . | TRBD2 | TRBV5-1 | CASKTSGSVGTGELFF | TGCGCCAGCAAGACTAGCGGGAGCGTGGGCACCGGGGAGCTGTTTTTT
TRBJ1-6 | few | . | TRBV6-8 | CASSAGGENSPLHF | TGTGCCAGCAGTGCCGGGGGGGAAAATTCACCCCTCCACTTT
TRBJ2-3 | few | . | TRBV28 | CASSLSRSDTQYF | TGTGCCAGCAGTTTGAGTAGGTCAGATACGCAGTATTTT
TRBJ2-1 | large | TRBD2 | TRBV9 | CASSGLTSGPYNEQFF | TGTGCCAGCAGCGGGCTTACTAGCGGGCCCTACAATGAGCAGTTCTTC
TRBJ2-2 | many | . | TRBV11-3 | CASSFSGDSNTGELFF | TGTGCCAGCAGCTTTTCCGGGGATTCGAACACCGGGGAGCTGTTTTTT
TRBJ2-1 | few | TRBD2 | TRBV7-6 | CASSASGRLEYEQFF | TGTGCCAGCAGCGCTAGCGGGAGGCTCGAATATGAGCAGTTCTTC
TRBJ2-3 | . | . | TRBV19 | CASSTITTDTQYF | TGTGCCAGTAGTACCATAACCACAGATACGCAGTATTTT
TRBJ2-7 | few | TRBD2 | TRBV28 | CASSFPSGLVKASYEQYF | TGTGCCAGCAGCTTCCCTTCTGGACTAGTAAAGGCCAGCTACGAGCAGTACTTC
TRBJ2-1 | . | TRBD1 | TRBV29-1 | CSAIITGGELYNEQFF | TGCAGCGCTATTATCACAGGGGGTGAGCTATACAATGAGCAGTTCTTC
TRBJ2-7 | . | . | TRBV9 | CASSLGPALDTYEQYF | TGTGCCAGCAGCTTAGGACCGGCCCTAGATACCTACGAGCAGTACTTC
TRBJ2-5 | . | . | TRBV5-1 | CASSTGGAGDETQYF | TGCGCCAGCAGCACCGGGGGCGCGGGAGATGAGACCCAGTACTTC
TRBJ1-3 | medium-sized | . | TRBV12-5 | CASNNWQLGNTIYF | TGTGCCAGCAACAACTGGCAGCTCGGAAACACCATATATTTT
TRBJ2-7 | . | . | TRBV29-1 | CSVKMAGFRVEQYF | TGCAGCGTGAAGATGGCGGGGTTTCGGGTCGAGCAGTACTTC
TRBJ1-4 | . | . | TRBV6-8 | CASSSGPAATNEKLFF | TGTGCCAGCAGTTCGGGACCAGCTGCAACTAATGAAAAACTGTTTTTT
TRBJ1-2 | . | . | TRBV6-8 | CASRPPGDGHGYTF | TGTGCCAGCAGACCACCGGGGGACGGCCATGGCTACACCTTC
TRBJ1-4 | . | . | TRBV30 | CAWSEGFEKLFF | TGTGCCTGGAGTGAGGGATTCGAAAAACTGTTTTTT
TRBJ2-3 | few | TRBD1 | TRBV11-3 | CASRSTGGPDTQYF | TGTGCCAGCAGATCTACAGGGGGCCCAGATACGCAGTATTTT
TRBJ2-6 | . | . | TRBV28 | CASSPQIGANVLTF | TGTGCCAGCAGTCCCCAGATAGGGGCCAACGTCCTGACTTTC
TRBJ1-1 | . | . | TRBV4-1 | CASSQADIYLNTEAFF | TGCGCCAGCAGCCAAGCCGACATCTATCTGAACACTGAAGCTTTCTTT
TRBJ1-1 | medium-sized | . | TRBV11-3 | CASSLGPRGTEAFF | TGTGCCAGCAGCTTAGGACCGCGGGGCACTGAAGCTTTCTTT
TRBJ2-6 | many | TRBD1 | TRBV11-3 | CASSLTGAGANVLTF | TGTGCCAGCAGCCTGACAGGGGCTGGGGCCAACGTCCTGACTTTC
TRBJ2-3 | medium-sized | TRBD2 | TRBV12-5 | CASISGPSTDTQYF | TGTGCCAGCATTAGCGGGCCTAGCACAGATACGCAGTATTTT
TRBJ2-3 | few | TRBD2 | TRBV11-3 | CASSPPSGRTDTQYF | TGTGCCAGCAGCCCACCTAGCGGGAGGACAGATACGCAGTATTTT
TRBJ2-1 | few | TRBD2 | TRBV9 | CASSVVSSGGNEQFF | TGTGCCAGCAGCGTAGTTTCTAGCGGGGGTAATGAGCAGTTCTTC
TRBJ2-1 | few | TRBD1 | TRBV18 | CASSPTGNEQFF | TGTGCCAGCTCACCGACAGGGAATGAGCAGTTCTTC
TRBJ2-4 | . | TRBD1 | TRBV19 | CASSRQGWENIQYF | TGTGCCAGTAGTAGACAGGGATGGGAAAACATTCAGTACTTC
TRBJ1-1 | . | . | TRBV19 | CASSIYRGEEAFF | TGTGCCAGTAGTATATATAGAGGGGAGGAAGCTTTCTTT
TRBJ2-6 | . | . | TRBV11-3 | CASRTKRSGANVLTF | TGTGCCAGCAGAACGAAGCGCTCTGGGGCCAACGTCCTGACTTTC
TRBJ1-4 | . | . | TRBV28 | CASSLGGVNEKLFF | TGTGCCAGCAGTTTGGGCGGGGTTAATGAAAAACTGTTTTTT
TRBJ2-7 | . | TRBD2 | TRBV23-1 | CASSLGLGYEQYF | TGCGCCAGCAGCTTGGGACTAGGCTACGAGCAGTACTTC
TRBJ2-7 | once | . | TRBV18 | CASSPPGTAYEQYF | TGTGCCAGCTCACCACCGGGTACAGCCTACGAGCAGTACTTC
TRBJ2-7 | . | . | TRBV19 | CASRGWSGRNYEQYF | TGTGCCAGTAGAGGTTGGTCAGGAAGGAATTACGAGCAGTACTTC
TRBJ1-3 | few | . | TRBV28 | CASTLQGFFSTIYF | TGTGCCAGCACCCTACAGGGTTTTTTCTCGACCATATATTTT
TRBJ2-7 | few | . | TRBV6-8 | CAISVWGRAYEQYF | TGTGCCATCAGTGTTTGGGGCAGGGCCTACGAGCAGTACTTC
TRBJ2-7 | few | . | TRBV28 | CASSLTGEGSEQYF | TGTGCCAGCAGTTTGACAGGGGAGGGCAGCGAGCAGTACTTC
TRBJ2-3 | few | . | TRBV30 | CAWSNDPAGQYF | TGTGCCTGGAGTAACGACCCAGCGGGGCAGTATTTT
TRBJ2-3 | few | . | TRBV28 | CASSLGGHYSTDTQYF | TGTGCCAGCAGTTTAGGGGGACACTATAGCACAGATACGCAGTATTTT